A selection of T cell receptor beta chains follows, all from one sample in a study of spatial heterogeneity in lung cancer. From the 5' RACE reads, TCRdb called clonotypes with MiXCR, one entry per CDR3 protein. The table records approximately 17,000 distinct CDR3 sequences, roughly 19% of them present only once. Sequences were derived from PBMCs, sampled at follow-up. The receptors derive from a male donor with early-stage non-small cell lung cancer. Both conserved end residues are trimmed from each CDR3.

>TRBV20-1|TRBJ1-1
SAQGGDTEAF
>TRBV7-9|TRBJ2-3
ASNSYSWGDALDTQY
>TRBV7-8|TRBJ2-2
ASSSQPGELF
>TRBV6-1|TRBJ2-7
ASSEYPVTEQY
>TRBV27|TRBJ2-3
ASSFSTSLPGY
>TRBV5-4|TRBJ1-1
ASSLRGTEAF
>TRBV18|TRBJ2-1
ASSIGLENEQF
>TRBV7-3|TRBJ2-7
ASSLFVGYEQY
>TRBV4-1|TRBJ2-2
ASSRKTETTGPGELF
>TRBV19|TRBJ2-4
ASSVTGGAKNIQY
>TRBV9|TRBJ2-3
ASSVVGLAADTQY
>TRBV6-1|TRBJ2-1
AIAKDRGLGGDEQF
>TRBV3-1|TRBJ2-7
ASSQRGEQY
>TRBV6-1|TRBJ2-5
ASRGTGEETQY
>TRBV12-3/TRBV12-4|TRBJ2-1
ASSLGQGVSYNEQF
>TRBV6-6|TRBJ2-1
ASSQTSGGPPKN
>TRBV13|TRBJ1-6
ASSSRQGGDSPLH
>TRBV7-9|TRBJ2-1
ASSIQGIKQF
>TRBV5-1|TRBJ1-5
ASSDHPGQELIPQH
>TRBV5-8|TRBJ2-3
ASSLGRSGTQY
>TRBV20-1|TRBJ1-2
SAGEMDRPSNYGYT
>TRBV6-2/TRBV6-3|TRBJ2-1
ASSYSRDEQF
>TRBV5-1|TRBJ2-2
ASTSGTVNTGELF
>TRBV5-1|TRBJ2-7
ASSWTTDTYEQY
>TRBV5-8|TRBJ1-3
ASSLVDSSQDGNTIY
>TRBV5-1|TRBJ2-2
ASKTEGVSGELF
>TRBV29-1|TRBJ1-1
SVVKRGLNTEAF
>TRBV12-3/TRBV12-4|TRBJ2-7
ASSRTGTSGGEQY
>TRBV29-1|TRBJ1-1
SGGQNTEAF
>TRBV5-1|TRBJ2-7
ASSWSTLYEQY
>TRBV29-1|TRBJ2-5
SAQTGETQY
>TRBV18|TRBJ2-2
ASSPVRGNTGELF
>TRBV19|TRBJ1-2
ASRPRGGTGFFRSYGYT
>TRBV10-1|TRBJ2-1
ASSDRVIYNEQF
>TRBV4-1|TRBJ2-1
ASSTTDYNEQF
>TRBV7-9|TRBJ2-7
ASSPTPTSGGSYEQY
>TRBV7-2|TRBJ2-5
ASSLVSLETQY
>TRBV5-1|TRBJ2-3
ASSLRGQGADTQY
>TRBV5-1|TRBJ1-1
ASSSGQANTEAF
>TRBV5-6|TRBJ1-4
ASSLEGAGREKLF
>TRBV3-1|TRBJ2-7
ASSQVGGVFYEQY
>TRBV12-3/TRBV12-4|TRBJ1-1
ASRIKWLNTEAF
>TRBV27|TRBJ2-1
ASSLGTSENNEQF
>TRBV6-6|TRBJ2-3
ASGVGPDTQY
>TRBV11-1|TRBJ2-3
ASSIGLSADTQY
>TRBV28|TRBJ1-6
ASSDKTVRSPLH
>TRBV6-5|TRBJ2-1
ASTRSAQYNEQF
>TRBV7-8|TRBJ2-3
ASSPLPRSTDTQY
>TRBV2|TRBJ2-3
ASTGAGGSTDTQY
>TRBV7-2|TRBJ1-3
ASSLIISGNTIY
>TRBV14|TRBJ2-3
ASSQGEVTTDTQY
>TRBV30|TRBJ2-3
AWSAGTGAGTDTQY
>TRBV9|TRBJ2-5
ASSVGSAPGETQY
>TRBV13|TRBJ1-6
ASSPRDRRGSPLH